This T cell receptor beta chain comes out of a study of cytomegalovirus exposure and HLA in healthy donors (dated by TCRdb to 2015 to 2018). General notes on the study: An earlier analysis of a few hundred of the donors reported about 280 Gb of sequence data and 100 million to 120 million unique TCR beta sequences obtained from about 180 million T cells. Roughly 290 gigabases of sequencing data and around 80 million unique TCR sequences made up an early release that covered approximately 650 HLA-typed donors. The genetic ancestry cluster associated with self-reported Caucasian donors included roughly 84% of the 398 genotyped donors. The aim of the study was to test whether cataloging public T cell receptors could identify signatures of past pathogen exposure. Using immunosequencing, the study profiled T cell repertoires from around 680 subjects and related those repertoires to cytomegalovirus serostatus. A separate validation cohort of approximately 130 different subjects was used in addition to the roughly 670-subject first cohort. To predict cytomegalovirus infection status, the study combined high-throughput TCR immunosequencing, statistical association of individual TCRs with disease status, and machine learning. In a later analysis, previously published TCR beta repertoires from 550 to 700 donors were re-analyzed and high-resolution HLA genotyping was added so that TCR occurrence patterns could be studied. The later analysis used no new phenotypic data to find candidate immune exposures, relying instead on TCR beta sequences and their occurrence across donors. In an earlier analysis of roughly 540 of the donors, high-throughput TCR beta sequencing was used to judge whether each TCR beta V gene segment behaved as functional or pseudogenic. Donor age, sex, ethnicity and CMV serostatus were collected together with the repertoire data. In a later genetic analysis, genome-wide SNP genotypes for about 65% of the roughly 700 donors were used, and that subset was treated as a discovery cohort. All discovery cohort repertoires had been generated using a single sequencing platform. Class I and class II HLA loci were covered by the typing at four-digit resolution. Typing coverage varied by locus: roughly 620-640 donors for A, B, C, DRB1 and DQB1; 500 to 550 for DQA1; 600 to 610 for DPA1; roughly 450 for DPB1. Four to six DR-DQ haplotypes were handled as single units for association and clustering, since linkage in the cohort was strong. Among around 400 genotyped donors of the cohort, an average of approximately 240,000 unique TCR beta nucleotide sequences were sequenced per donor, roughly a sixth of them non-productive. Points the paper makes about the study in general: According to a later genetic analysis, donors in an Asian-associated ancestry cluster had fewer N-insertions in productive TCRs than the approximately 700-donor mean. A further reported finding was that TCR beta sequences accurately predicted the HLA-A and HLA-B alleles for most subjects in the first cohort. The authors suggested that the approach could potentially be extended to other disease states and immunological phenotypes. Correlated functional status among segregating V segments might be attributable to linkage disequilibrium, but an unknown experimental factor could not be ruled out. In an earlier analysis of approximately 600 of the donors, most TCR beta V segments were observed in productive rearrangements about 87% or about 30% of the time, broadly matching IMGT annotations. The cohort was sequenced for TCR beta chains only, and without alpha or paired-chain data the features that could be detected were limited. A cluster of highly shared sequence variants was judged likely to be a technical artifact of the sequencing pipeline. In a later analysis, HLA-associated TCR beta chains were found to be more clonally expanded and to have lower generation probabilities than equally common non-associated chains. The study listed 170 or so TCR beta chains as associated with cytomegalovirus. Most CMV-associated TCR beta chains appeared to be HLA-restricted in a later analysis, and the HLA associations seemed to be driven largely by CMV exposure. Sequencing depth was assumed to be roughly uniform across donors in the presence/absence analyses, though that assumption may not hold. In a later genetic analysis, a missense DCLRE1C variant was associated with V-gene and J-gene trimming of TCR beta chains, and the association was replicated in an independent cohort. Some IMGT-functional V segments, including TRBV6-2 and TRBV6-3, could not be distinguished by the 87-base-pair reads and were therefore excluded. Across donors, most TCR sequences were observed very rarely, whereas some public TCRs were present in many individuals. Several of the top co-occurrence clusters appeared to be linked to parvovirus B19, influenza, CMV and Epstein-Barr virus, according to a later analysis. The classifier was reported to diagnose cytomegalovirus status with high specificity and sensitivity in both the original cohort and the validation cohort. Because HLA typing was missing for some donors at each locus, association tests included only the typed subset. CMV serostatus was the only immune exposure information available for the cohort. Because counts were too low, roughly 18 rarely observed V segments, including chromosome 9 orphons, were left out of the earlier analysis of 587 of the donors. A few of the identified cytomegalovirus-associated TCR beta chains were confirmed in vitro to be specific for cytomegalovirus antigens. When HLA alleles, especially DR and DQ, strongly co-occurred, TCR associations were difficult to assign to individual alleles. A later analysis associated approximately 17,000 TCR beta sequences with specific HLA alleles at a false discovery rate of 0.05. A later analysis found that TCR association rates varied across HLA loci, with DRB1 alleles showing the most associated TCRs and HLA-C alleles the fewest.

The library was built by means of the immunoSEQ multiplex PCR assay. The multiplex PCR relied on a mix of 60 forward primers for TCR Vbeta segments and 13 reverse primers for TCR Jbeta segments. A multiplex PCR assay on genomic DNA amplified the CDR3 region of rearranged TCR beta genes. On the Illumina HiSeq System, the amplified TCR beta libraries were sequenced as 87-base-pair reads. Per the original workflow: A later analysis tallied roughly 80 million unique TCR beta chains across the 666 repertoires, and around 9.9 million of those chains were shared by two or more donors. Raw reads were error-corrected and collapsed into unique sequences by a nearest-neighbor algorithm in which closely related sequences were merged to remove PCR and sequencing errors. To assign V, D and J gene segments, CDR3 sequences were aligned to IMGT reference sequences. For a sequence to be retained, a match of at least six nucleotides to both a V gene segment and a J gene segment was required. A rearrangement counted as productive if the CDR3 had no stop codons and remained in frame with V and J, and every other rearrangement counted as non-productive. Following IMGT convention, CDR3 was defined as the stretch from the second conserved V-encoded cysteine to the conserved J-encoded phenylalanine. In an earlier analysis of around 640 of the donors, sequences lacking an unambiguous match to a single V gene segment were excluded. An earlier analysis of 587 of the donors called V segments functional above 56.7% productive rearrangements and segregating when the between-donor standard deviation exceeded 5%. A statistical classification framework was developed to diagnose cytomegalovirus status using the catalog of TCR beta chain sequences. In a later analysis, TCR nucleotide sequences were compared against IMGT/GENE-DB human TR gene sequences so that V and J genes could be assigned. Using the TCRdist pipeline, a later analysis assigned CDR3 sequences along with most-parsimonious VDJ recombination scenarios. A later analysis defined each TCR beta chain by its CDR3 amino acid sequence plus V-gene family, and excluded reads lacking a unique V-gene family. To address suspected cross-contamination and a sequencing artifact, a later analysis removed 592 highly shared, low-generation-probability nucleotide sequences. In a later analysis, a clonal expansion index for each public chain was calculated from normalized within-repertoire ranks of inferred template counts. Generation probabilities in a later analysis came from a VDJ recombination model fitted to out-of-frame rearrangements, and those results were checked against IGoR. In a later analysis, TCR-TCR, TCR-HLA and TCR-CMV co-occurrence was scored with hypergeometric tests, and a repertoire-size bias correction was applied to TCR pairs. False discovery rates were estimated in a later analysis by permuting HLA or CMV assignments 20 times. In a later analysis, co-occurring TCRs were grouped using DBSCAN, with TCRdist sequence similarity added in when clustering inside HLA-allele-positive subsets. For co-occurrence clustering, repertoires with fewer than 30,000 or more than 120,000 public chains were excluded, along with a handful of repertoires with anomalous nucleotide sharing. TCRdb took this table from immuneACCESS and kept in-frame rearrangements with V and J called. Such tables lack part of the clones; where checked against another copy, unresolved V genes explain under half of the gap, and the rest is unexplained. That table supplies the V and J calls and clone size; D and trimming were determined from the DNA. Across this sample there are some 150,000 clones, with 60% to 85% seen only once. The ten largest clones take up 3.5% to 4% of the sample.

The CDR3 goes from the cysteine to the phenylalanine over 13 residues. Of all the DNA, just the CDR3 is kept, 39 bases in frame from base 1. V and J are truncated by 5 bases and 1 base respectively, leaving an intervening sequence of 5 bases. Per the germline V gene, KGHSH is the CDR1 and LQKENI is the CDR2. Points on this clone: The clone's antigen remains unknown. No clone much larger than this one lies a single base away; base qualities are absent.

The cohort comprised hundreds of healthy bone marrow donors. At the time of sampling, all cohort members were nominally healthy, though unrecorded immune exposures were likely present. The donor was CMV seronegative and was included in the group of 352 seronegative cohort members. A peripheral blood sample was collected from each donor, and TCR beta sequencing was performed on peripheral blood mononuclear cells. The Qiagen DNeasy Blood Extraction Kit was used to extract genomic DNA from the blood cell samples. Sample: PBMCs. The source is a man younger than 30 in good health and CMV-seronegative. The chain is encoded by TRBV18 joined to TRBJ1-4; confidence is insufficient to name the D gene. The DNA sequence is as follows: TGTGCCAGCTCAGCGGTAACTAATGAAAAACTGTTTTTT. Its amino acids are CASSAVTNEKLFF. Supplemented by the reference TRBV18 and TRBJ1-4 proteins around the CDR3, the complete variable domain is NAGVMQNPRHLVRRRGQEARLRCSPMKGHSHVYWYRQLPEEGLKFMVYLQKENIIDESGMPKERFSAEFPKEGPSILRIQQVVRGDSAAYFCASSAVTNEKLFFGSGTQLSVL.